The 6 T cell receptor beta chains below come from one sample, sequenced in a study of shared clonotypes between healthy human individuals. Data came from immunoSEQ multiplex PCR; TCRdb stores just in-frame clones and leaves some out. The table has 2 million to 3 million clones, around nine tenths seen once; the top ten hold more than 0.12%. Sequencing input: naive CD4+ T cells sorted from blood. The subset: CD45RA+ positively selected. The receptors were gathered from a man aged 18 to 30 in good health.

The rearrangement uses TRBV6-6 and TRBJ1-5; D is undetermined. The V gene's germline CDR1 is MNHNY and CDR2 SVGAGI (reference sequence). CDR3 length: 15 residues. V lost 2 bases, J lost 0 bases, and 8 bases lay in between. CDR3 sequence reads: CASSYVGSSNQPQHF. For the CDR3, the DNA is TGTGCCAGCAGTTACGTTGGCAGTAGCAATCAGCCCCAGCATTTT.

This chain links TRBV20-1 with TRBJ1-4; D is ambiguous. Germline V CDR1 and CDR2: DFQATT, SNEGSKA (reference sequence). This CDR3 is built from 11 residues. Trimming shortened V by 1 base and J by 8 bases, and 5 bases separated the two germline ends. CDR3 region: CSARVWEKLFF. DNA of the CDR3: TGCAGTGCTAGAGTGTGGGAAAAACTGTTTTTT.

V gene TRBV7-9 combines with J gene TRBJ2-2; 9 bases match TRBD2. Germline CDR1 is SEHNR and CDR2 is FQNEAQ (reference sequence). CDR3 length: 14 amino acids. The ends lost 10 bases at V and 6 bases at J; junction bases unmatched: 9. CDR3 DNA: TGTGCCACGCTTGTTAGCGGGAGCGCCGGGGAGCTGTTTTTT. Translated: CATLVSGSAGELFF.

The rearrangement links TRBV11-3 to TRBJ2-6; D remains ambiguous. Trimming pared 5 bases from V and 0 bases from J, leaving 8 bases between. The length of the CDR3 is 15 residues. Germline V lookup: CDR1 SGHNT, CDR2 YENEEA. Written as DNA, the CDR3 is TGTGCCAGCAGCCAACTCAGCTCTGGGGCCAACGTCCTGACTTTC. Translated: CASSQLSSGANVLTF.

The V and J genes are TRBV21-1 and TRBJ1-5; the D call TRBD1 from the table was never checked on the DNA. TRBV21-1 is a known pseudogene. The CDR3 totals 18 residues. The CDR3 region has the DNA TGTGCCAGCAGCAACCAGTACGACAGGGTTTATAGCAATCAGCCCCAGCATTTT. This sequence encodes CASSNQYDRVYSNQPQHF.

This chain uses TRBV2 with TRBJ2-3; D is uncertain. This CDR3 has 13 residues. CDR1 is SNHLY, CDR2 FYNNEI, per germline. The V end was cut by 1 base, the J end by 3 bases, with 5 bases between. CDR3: CASSEEKTDTQYF. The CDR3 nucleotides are TGTGCCAGCAGTGAAGAGAAGACAGATACGCAGTATTTT.